This entry features one T cell receptor (beta chain) sequence. Its antigen is not known. The record originates from a study of human T cells and chemical hapten exposure. The germline CDR1 and CDR2 sequences are SGHRS and YFSETQ. V gave up 0 bases and J gave up 5 bases; unmatched junction bases: 3. The CDR3 contains 15 residues. During construction of the library, unique molecular identifiers were attached to individual cDNA molecules for quantitative, reproducible TCR counting. TCRdb reprocessed the RACE reads with MiXCR, giving one entry per CDR3 protein. The data hold under 100,000 distinct CDR3 sequences, with roughly an eighth observed a single time. Time point specified: patch test 2, 6 weeks after DPC sensitization. Treatment meaning: therapeutic diphenylcyclopropenone sensitization with weekly scalp DPC. Study results and limitations: Against controls, expanded TCRs gave rise to significantly more large CDR3 similarity clusters.

The genes are TRBV5-1 and TRBJ1-5; 9 positions match TRBD1. The sample consisted of whole blood, taken in connection with sensitization to the hapten diphenylcyclopropenone (DPC). The clonotype was recovered from a woman in her thirties or forties with alopecia areata. Some clones in this sample may be carry-over from other donors' samples. CDR3 nucleotides: TGCGCCAGCAGCTTGGGACAGGGGGGCGATCAGCCCCAGCATTTT. As protein: CASSLGQGGDQPQHF. The full variable domain, its missing parts supplied by reference TRBV5-1 and TRBJ1-5, is KAGVTQTPRYLIKTRGQQVTLSCSPISGHRSVSWYQQTPGQGLQFLFEYFSETQRNKGNFPGRFSGRQFSNSRSEMNVSTLELGDSALYLCASSLGQGGDQPQHFGDGTRLSIL.